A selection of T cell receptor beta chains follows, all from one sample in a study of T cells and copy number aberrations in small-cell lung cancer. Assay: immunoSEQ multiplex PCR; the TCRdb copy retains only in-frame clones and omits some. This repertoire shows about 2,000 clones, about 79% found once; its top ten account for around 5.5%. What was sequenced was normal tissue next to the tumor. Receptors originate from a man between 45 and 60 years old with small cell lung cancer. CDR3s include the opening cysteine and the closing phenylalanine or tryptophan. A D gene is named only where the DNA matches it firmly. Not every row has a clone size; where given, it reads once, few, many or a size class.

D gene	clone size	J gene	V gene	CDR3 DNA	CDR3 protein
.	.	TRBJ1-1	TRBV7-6	TGTGCCAGCAGCTTAAGCCAGGGGCCCCAGATGACTGAAGCTTTCTTT	CASSLSQGPQMTEAFF
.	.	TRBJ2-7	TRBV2	TGTGCCAGCAGGGGGTGGGGAACAGGAAGGAACGAGCAGTACTTC	CASRGWGTGRNEQYF
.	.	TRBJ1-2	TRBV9	TGTGCCAGCAGCGTCGGACAGACTAACTATGGCTACACCTTC	CASSVGQTNYGYTF
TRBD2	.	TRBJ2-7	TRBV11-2	TGTGCCAGCAGCCCCCTAGCGGGAGCGTCCGAGCAGTACTTC	CASSPLAGASEQYF
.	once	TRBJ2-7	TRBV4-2	TGTGCCAGCAGCCAAGAAGAAGGGTCTCCCTACGAGCAGTACTTC	CASSQEEGSPYEQYF
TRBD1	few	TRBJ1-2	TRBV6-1	TGTGCCAGCAGTGAAGCAGATTCCGGGACAGGGTATGGCTACACCTTC	CASSEADSGTGYGYTF
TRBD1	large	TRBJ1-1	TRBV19	TGTGCCAGTACTTTCGACAGGGCGAGTATGAACACTGAAGCTTTCTTT	CASTFDRASMNTEAFF
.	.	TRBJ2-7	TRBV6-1	TGTGCCAGCAGTGCTTCGGGCTATATTATCTACGAGCAGTACTTC	CASSASGYIIYEQYF
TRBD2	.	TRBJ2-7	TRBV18	TGTGCCAGCTCACCGATAGCTAGCGGGAGCGGCCACGAGCAGTACTTC	CASSPIASGSGHEQYF
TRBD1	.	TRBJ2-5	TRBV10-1	TGCGCCAGCAGTGATGGACGGACAGGGGGTACGGAGACCCAGTACTTC	CASSDGRTGGTETQYF
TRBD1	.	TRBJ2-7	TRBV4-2	TGTGCCAGCAGCCAGTTCCAGGGGGCTCGTAGCGTCTCCTACGAGCAGTACTTC	CASSQFQGARSVSYEQYF
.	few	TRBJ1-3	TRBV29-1	TGCAGCGTTTGGAGTGACTCTGGAAACACCATATATTTT	CSVWSDSGNTIYF
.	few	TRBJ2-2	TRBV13	TGTGCCAGCAGCTCTAACACCGGGGAGCTGTTTTTT	CASSSNTGELFF
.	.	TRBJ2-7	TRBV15	TGTGCCACCAGCAGAGGAGGGGGGGAGCAGTACTTC	CATSRGGGEQYF
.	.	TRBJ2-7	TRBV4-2	TGTGCCAGCAGCCAAGCGGGCAGCAAGCCCCACCTGAGGGAGCAGTACTTC	CASSQAGSKPHLREQYF
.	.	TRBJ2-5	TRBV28	TGTGCCAGCAGTTTATATTCAGAGACCCAGTACTTC	CASSLYSETQYF
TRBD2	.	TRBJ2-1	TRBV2	TGTGCCAGCATTAGGGCGGGAGGGTACAATGAGCAGTTCTTC	CASIRAGGYNEQFF
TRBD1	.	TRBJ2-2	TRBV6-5	TGTGCCAGCCAACCCGGGACAGGGGTGACCGGGGAGCTGTTTTTT	CASQPGTGVTGELFF
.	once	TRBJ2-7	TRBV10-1	TGCGCCAGCAGTCGACAGAAATACGAGCAGTACTTC	CASSRQKYEQYF
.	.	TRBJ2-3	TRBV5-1	TGCGCCAGCAGCAGACAAGTTGGCACAGATACGCAGTATTTT	CASSRQVGTDTQYF
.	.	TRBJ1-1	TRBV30	TGTGCCTGGAGGGATGGCCGGTCCCTAGTTAGGGCTGAAGCTTTCTTT	CAWRDGRSLVRAEAFF
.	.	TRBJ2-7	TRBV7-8	TGTGCCAGCAGCCCGGGGGGGACAGGGTTATTCTACGAGCAGTACTTC	CASSPGGTGLFYEQYF
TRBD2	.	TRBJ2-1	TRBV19	TGTGCCAGTAGTATAGATCTGGCTAGCGGGTCGATGGGGCAGTTCTTC	CASSIDLASGSMGQFF
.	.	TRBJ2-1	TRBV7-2	TGTGCCAGCAGCGATACCGGGACAAGAAACAATGAGCAGTTCTTC	CASSDTGTRNNEQFF
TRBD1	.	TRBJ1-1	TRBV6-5	TGTGCCAGCAGTTACCGGGGCAGGGGGGGGACTGAAGCTTTCTTT	CASSYRGRGGTEAFF
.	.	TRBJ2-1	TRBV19	TGTGCCAGTAGTATCCCCCCACCCTCCTACAATGAGCAGTTCTTC	CASSIPPPSYNEQFF
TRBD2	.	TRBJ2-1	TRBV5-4	TGTGCCAGCAGCTGGACTAGCGGGAGAGGAAACAATGAGCAGTTCTTC	CASSWTSGRGNNEQFF
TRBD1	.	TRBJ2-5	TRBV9	TGTGCCAGCAAATGCGGGACAGGGTTTTCTTGTAGAGAGACCCAGTACTTC	CASKCGTGFSCRETQYF
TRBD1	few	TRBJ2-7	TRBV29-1	TGCAGCGTTCAGGTATGGACAGGATACTACGAGCAGTACTTC	CSVQVWTGYYEQYF
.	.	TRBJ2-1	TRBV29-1	TGCAGCGTGGGGCTGGATCCGGGCTCCTACAATGAGCAGTTCTTC	CSVGLDPGSYNEQFF
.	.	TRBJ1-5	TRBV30	TGTGCCTGGAGCGCTGGACAGCTTAGCAATCAGCCCCAGCATTTT	CAWSAGQLSNQPQHF
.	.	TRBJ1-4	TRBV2	TGTGCCAGCAGTGGTGGCAGGGAATACGAAAAACTGTTTTTT	CASSGGREYEKLFF
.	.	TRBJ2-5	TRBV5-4	TGTGCCAGCAGCACTGGGACCAAGTACCAAGAGACCCAGTACTTC	CASSTGTKYQETQYF
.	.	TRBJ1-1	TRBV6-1	TGTGCCAGCAGTGAACTTCCGGGGATCACTGAAGCTTTCTTT	CASSELPGITEAFF
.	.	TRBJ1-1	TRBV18	TGTGCCAGCTCACGAAGCAGGGAGAACACTGAAGCTTTCTTT	CASSRSRENTEAFF
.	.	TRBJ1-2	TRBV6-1	TGTGCCAGCAGGGAAGATGGCTACACCTTC	CASREDGYTF
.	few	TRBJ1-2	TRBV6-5	TGTGCCAGCAGTTACCGTACAGGGTCAGGCTACACCTTC	CASSYRTGSGYTF
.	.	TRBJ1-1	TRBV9	TGTGCCAGCAGAAGGGACCGGAACACTGAAGCTTTCTTT	CASRRDRNTEAFF
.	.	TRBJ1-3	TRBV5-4	TGTGCCAGCAGCAGAAGTGCCCGGGCTGGAAACACCATATATTTT	CASSRSARAGNTIYF
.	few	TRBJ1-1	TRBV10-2	TGCGCCAGCAGTGAACAGCCGAACACTGAAGCTTTCTTT	CASSEQPNTEAFF